This T cell receptor (beta chain) was identified during a study of blood T cell repertoires in COVID-19. The overall study: COVID-19 samples collected from the United States, Italy and Spain covered acute and convalescent phases. PBMCs, B-cell-depleted T cells, or T cells were the source of the cDNA or gDNA that made up the material.

This clone appeared once. Authors' data handling: Estimation of nucleated cell counts relied on the amplification of reference gene primers. Some clones are missing from TCRdb's copy, which holds only in-frame ones; the method was immunoSEQ multiplex PCR. V, J and clone size reflect that table, while D and trimming were determined from the DNA. The sample holds around 150,000 clones, just over 85% seen once. Per the germline V gene, CDR1 is SGDLS and CDR2 is YYNGEE. V trimming: 4 bases; J trimming: 0 bases; junction bases outside the gene matches: 5. CDR3 length: 16 residues. The gene calls are TRBV9 and TRBJ2-1, with 9 bases that match TRBD2. What was sequenced was peripheral blood. The source is a man between 60 and 75 years old with acute or convalescent COVID-19. CDR3 coding DNA: TGTGCCAGCAGCCCCTATAGCGGGAGCTCCTACAATGAGCAGTTCTTC. It codes for CASSPYSGSSYNEQFF.